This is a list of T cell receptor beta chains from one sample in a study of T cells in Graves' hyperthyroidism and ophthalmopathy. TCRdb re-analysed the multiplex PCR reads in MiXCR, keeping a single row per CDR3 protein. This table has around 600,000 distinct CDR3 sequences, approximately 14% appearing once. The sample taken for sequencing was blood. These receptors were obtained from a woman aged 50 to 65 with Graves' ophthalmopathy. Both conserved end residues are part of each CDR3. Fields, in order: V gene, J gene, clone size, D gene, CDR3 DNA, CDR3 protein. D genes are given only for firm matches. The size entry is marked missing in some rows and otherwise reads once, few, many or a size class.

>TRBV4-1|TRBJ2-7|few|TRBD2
TGCGCCAGCAGCCAAGAACTAGCGGGAATCTCCTACGAGCAGTACTTC
CASSQELAGISYEQYF
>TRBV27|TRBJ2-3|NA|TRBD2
TGTGCCAGCAGTTCCACTAGCGAACGCACAGATACGCAGTATTTT
CASSSTSERTDTQYF
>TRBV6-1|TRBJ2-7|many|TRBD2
TGTGCCAGCAGTTATTTGGGACTAGCGGTCTACGAGCAGTACTTC
CASSYLGLAVYEQYF
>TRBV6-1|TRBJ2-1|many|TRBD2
TGTGCCAGCAGTGAATGGCGGGGGACGAGCTCCTACAATGAGCAGTTCTTC
CASSEWRGTSSYNEQFF
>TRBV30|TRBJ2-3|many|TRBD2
TGTGCCTGGAGCGCGGCAGGGACTACGTCCACGCAGTATTTT
CAWSAAGTTSTQYF
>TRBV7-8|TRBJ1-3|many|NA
TGTGCCAGCACACAGGGACGAGTGAGCTCTGGAAACACCATATATTTT
CASTQGRVSSGNTIYF
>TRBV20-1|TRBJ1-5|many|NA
TGCAGTGGCATCCGGGACGTCAATCAGCCCCAGCATTTT
CSGIRDVNQPQHF
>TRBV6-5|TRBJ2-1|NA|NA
TGTGCCAGCAGTTACCAGGGACGGTACAATGAGCAGTTCTTC
CASSYQGRYNEQFF
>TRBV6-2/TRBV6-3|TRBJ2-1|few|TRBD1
TGTGCCAGCAGTTACCAGGGGGCGCGGTATGAGCAGTTCTTC
CASSYQGARYEQFF
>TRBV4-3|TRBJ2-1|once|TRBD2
TGCGCCAGCAGCCAAAGACTAGCGGGAGGGTTCTACAATGAGCAGTTCTTC
CASSQRLAGGFYNEQFF
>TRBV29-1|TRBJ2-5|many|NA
TGCAGCGTTCAGAGAGGACTCAACGAAGAGACCCAGTACTTC
CSVQRGLNEETQYF
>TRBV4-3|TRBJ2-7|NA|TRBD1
TGCGCCAGCAGCCAAGATGAGGGGACAGGGTCCTACGAGCAGTACTTC
CASSQDEGTGSYEQYF
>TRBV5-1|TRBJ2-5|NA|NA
TGCGCCAGCAGCTTGGTCGTAATGGAAGAGACCCAGTACTTC
CASSLVVMEETQYF
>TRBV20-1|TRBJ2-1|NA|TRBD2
TGCAGTGTCCACCTACAGACTAGCGGGAGCTTCAATGAGCAGTTCTTC
CSVHLQTSGSFNEQFF
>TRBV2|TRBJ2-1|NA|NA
TGTGCCAGCCGCAGGGGGGGGAGTGAGCAGTTCTTC
CASRRGGSEQFF
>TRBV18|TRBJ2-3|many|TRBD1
TGTGCCAGCTCACCTACCGGGACAGGGACAGATACGCAGTATTTT
CASSPTGTGTDTQYF
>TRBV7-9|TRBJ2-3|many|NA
TGTGCCAGCAGCTTAGCTCGGGAGAGGGATACGCAGTATTTT
CASSLARERDTQYF
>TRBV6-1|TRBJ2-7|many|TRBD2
TGTGCCAGCAGACCCCGGGACTCGACTAGCGGTCTATACGAGCAGTACTTC
CASRPRDSTSGLYEQYF
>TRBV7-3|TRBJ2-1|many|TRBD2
TGTGCCAGCAGCCAGGGACTAGGATGGGTCGGTGAGCAGTTCTTC
CASSQGLGWVGEQFF
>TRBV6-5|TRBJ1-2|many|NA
TGTGCCAGCAGTTACTCGCCAGGGGATAACTATGGCTACACCTTC
CASSYSPGDNYGYTF
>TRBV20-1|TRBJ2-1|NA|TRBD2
TGCAGTGCTAGTGTTCTGACTAGCGGGAGTTATGAGCAGTTCTTC
CSASVLTSGSYEQFF
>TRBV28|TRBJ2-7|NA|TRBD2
TGTGCCAGCAAACCGGGAGGTACCTACGAGCAGTACTTC
CASKPGGTYEQYF
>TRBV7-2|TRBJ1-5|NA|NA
TGTGCCAGCAGCTCCCGCCGGGGGCAAGAACAGCCCCAGCATTTT
CASSSRRGQEQPQHF
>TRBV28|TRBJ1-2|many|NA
TGTGCCAGCAGCCGTACAGGGCGAGGCTATGGCTACACCTTC
CASSRTGRGYGYTF
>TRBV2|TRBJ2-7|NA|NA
TGTGCCAGCAGGACGAAGGATCGGTACGAGCAGTACTTC
CASRTKDRYEQYF
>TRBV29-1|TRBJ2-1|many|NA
TGCAGCGTTGCGGCCCTCAATGAGCAGTTCTTC
CSVAALNEQFF
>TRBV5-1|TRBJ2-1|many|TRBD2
TGCGCCAGCAGCTTCCCTAGCGGGAAGCACAATGAGCAGTTCTTC
CASSFPSGKHNEQFF
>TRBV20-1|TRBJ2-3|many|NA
TGCAGTGCTAGAGCGGGGGGCACAGATACGCAGTATTTT
CSARAGGTDTQYF
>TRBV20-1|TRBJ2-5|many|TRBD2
TGCAGTGCTAGTAAAAGCGGGAGTACGGAGACCCAGTACTTC
CSASKSGSTETQYF
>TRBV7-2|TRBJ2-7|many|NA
TGTGCCAGCAGCCCAAGTCAGGGTAGCTACGAGCAGTACTTC
CASSPSQGSYEQYF
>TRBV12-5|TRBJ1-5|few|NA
TGTGCTAGTGGTTTGGTACGAAGGGGGAGCAATCAGCCCCAGCATTTT
CASGLVRRGSNQPQHF
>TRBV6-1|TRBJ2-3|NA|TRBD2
TGTGCCAGCAGAACCGGGACTAGCGGAAGCACAGATACGCAGTATTTT
CASRTGTSGSTDTQYF
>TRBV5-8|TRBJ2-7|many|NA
TGTGCCAGCAGCCTCGACACCCCCCCCTCCTACGAGCAGTACTTC
CASSLDTPPSYEQYF
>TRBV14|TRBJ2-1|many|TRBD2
TGTGCCAGCAGCCGGAACCGGATAGCGGGAGTCTCGAATGAGCAGTTCTTC
CASSRNRIAGVSNEQFF
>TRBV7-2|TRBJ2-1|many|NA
TGTGCCTCCCACACGAGCTCCTACAATGAGCAGTTCTTC
CASHTSSYNEQFF
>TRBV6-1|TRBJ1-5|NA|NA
TGTGCCAGCAAACCCGTGGGTTACCAGCCCCAGCATTTT
CASKPVGYQPQHF
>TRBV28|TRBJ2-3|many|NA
TGTGCCAGCAGTTTCAGAGGGAATGCGCAGTATTTT
CASSFRGNAQYF
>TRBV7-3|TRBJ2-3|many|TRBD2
TGTGCCAGCAGCCCAACTAGCGGGAGCAGGAGTAGCACAGATACGCAGTATTTT
CASSPTSGSRSSTDTQYF
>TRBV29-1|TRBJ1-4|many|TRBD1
TGCAGCGTTGAAGTTTTCGAGACAGGGGGGACTAATGAAAAACTGTTTTTT
CSVEVFETGGTNEKLFF
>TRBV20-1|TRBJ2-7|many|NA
TGCAGTGCTAGAGGAGCGGAAGGGAAGAGCTCCTACGAGCAGTACTTC
CSARGAEGKSSYEQYF
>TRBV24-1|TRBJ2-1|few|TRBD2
TGTGCCACCTGTGATTTAACTAGCGGAGACTACAATGAGCAGTTCTTC
CATCDLTSGDYNEQFF
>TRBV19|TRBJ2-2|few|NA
TGTGCCAGTAGACTTGCAGGGACATACACCGGGGAGCTGTTTTTT
CASRLAGTYTGELFF
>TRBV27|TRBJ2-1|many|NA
TGTGCCAGCAGTCTAGTAGCGGGAAAGGGGGCGTGGGAGCAGTTCTTC
CASSLVAGKGAWEQFF
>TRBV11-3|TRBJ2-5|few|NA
TGTGCCAGCAGCCTCCTGTCCTCCTTTAAAGAGACCCAGTACTTC
CASSLLSSFKETQYF
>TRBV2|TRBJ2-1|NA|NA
TGTGCCAGCAGTGATCTAGGGGACGAGCAGTTCTTC
CASSDLGDEQFF
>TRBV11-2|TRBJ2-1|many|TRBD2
TGTGCCAGCAGCTCCGGGACTAGCGGGAGTTACAATGAGCAGTTCTTC
CASSSGTSGSYNEQFF
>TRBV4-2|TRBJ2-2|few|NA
TGTGCCAGCAGCCAAGATCTCGGACAGAACACCGGGGAGCTGTTTTTT
CASSQDLGQNTGELFF
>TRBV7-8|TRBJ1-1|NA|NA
TGTGCCAGCAGCTTAAAAACCACTGAAGCTTTCTTT
CASSLKTTEAFF
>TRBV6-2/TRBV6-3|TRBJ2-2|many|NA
TGTGCCAGCAGTTACGGTAGCGCGAGCGGGGAGCTGTTTTTT
CASSYGSASGELFF
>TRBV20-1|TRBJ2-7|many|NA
TGCAGTGCTAGATCGGGCGGGACCTACGAGCAGTACTTC
CSARSGGTYEQYF
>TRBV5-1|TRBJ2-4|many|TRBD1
TGCGCCAGCAGCTTGCGGACAGGCAGTAACATTCAGTACTTC
CASSLRTGSNIQYF
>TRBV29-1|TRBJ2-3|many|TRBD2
TGCAGCGGGGGGGACTATTGGGATACGCAGTATTTT
CSGGDYWDTQYF
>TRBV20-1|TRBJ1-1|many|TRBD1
TGCAGTGCGTTCCGGGACAGGAACACTGAAGCTTTCTTT
CSAFRDRNTEAFF
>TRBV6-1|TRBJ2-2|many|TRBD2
TGTGCCAGCAGCGGACTAGCGGGAGCTACCGGGGAGCTGTTTTTT
CASSGLAGATGELFF
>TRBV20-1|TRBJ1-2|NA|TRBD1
TGCAGTGCTAGAGTTTCGACAGGGTGGGACTATGGCTACACCTTC
CSARVSTGWDYGYTF
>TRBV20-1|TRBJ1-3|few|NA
TGCAGTGCTAGCTCTGGAAACACCATATATTTT
CSASSGNTIYF